This T cell receptor (beta chain) was sequenced for a study of T cell responses to AZD1222 COVID-19 vaccine. Comments on this clone: Antigen unknown.

Assay used: immunoSEQ multiplex PCR; TCRdb lists only in-frame clones, some missing. The sample lists about 100,000 clones, around 87% occurring once. General observations from the study: After the peak T cell response, and only then, were repertoires sampled. As reported, nearly half of all spike-specific TCRs target variant regions that are unmutated. The donor group comprised mostly white British people and more females; the analysis possibly underestimated clonal diversity. Baseline seropositivity occurred in only six AZD1222 recipients.

Sequencing was performed on peripheral blood, taken on day 0 of MenACWY control vaccination. The TCR was taken from an adult in good health.

The CDR3 nucleotides are TGTGCCAGCAGCCTACGTTCCAGGGAAACGTGGAATGAGCAGTTCTTC. The encoded protein is CASSLRSRETWNEQFF. This chain joins TRBV3-1 (or the pseudogene TRBV3-2) and TRBJ2-1, with TRBD1 as a possible D gene (5 bases). V dropped 4 bases and J dropped 7 bases, with 20 bases sitting between them. This CDR3 has 16 residues. Per germline, CDR1 LGHDT and CDR2 YNNKEL (reference sequence).